Below are 5 T cell receptor beta chains sequenced from a single sample in a study of beta chain features in type 1 diabetes. Since all of the isolated RNA was reverse transcribed, expressed TCRB transcripts were what got sequenced. The data were produced by immunoSEQ multiplex PCR, yet TCRdb's version contains in-frame clones alone and is incomplete. The data contain 130,000 to 150,000 clones, around a tenth of them seen just once; the ten biggest clones take up around 0.68%. The sequenced material came from central memory CD4+ T cells from blood. The receptor source for this set is a man aged 18 to 29 in good health.

This clone came up a few times. This chain links TRBV10-3 with TRBJ2-1, with 10 bases that match TRBD1. Trimming took 10 bases from V and 9 from J; bases not matched to a gene: 9. The CDR3 consists of 13 residues. CDR1 ENHRY and CDR2 SYGVKD come from the germline V gene. CDR3 coding DNA: TGTGCCACCTCCCGACAGGGGGCCACTGAGCAGTTCTTC. Translating gives CATSRQGATEQFF.

V usage is TRBV7-2 and J usage is TRBJ2-4, with TRBD2 as a possible D gene (5 bases). Per the germline V gene, CDR1 is SGHTA and CDR2 is FQGNSA. The V gene lost 4 bases and the J gene lost 9 bases, with 16 bases spanning the gap. CDR3 size: 14 residues. CDR3 sequence (DNA): TGTGCCAGCAGCTCCTATGGACTGCCAGGCATTCAGTACTTC. Translating it yields CASSSYGLPGIQYF.

This clone was counted only a few times. Other nucleotide sequences from this sample produce the same CDR3. The chain uses TRBV7-2 and TRBJ1-2; TRBD1 matches 7 bases. CDR1 and CDR2 from the germline V gene are SGHTA and FQGNSA. V trimming: 5 bases; J trimming: 5 bases; junction bases outside the gene matches: 5. This CDR3 is built from 13 residues. For the CDR3, the DNA is TGTGCCAGCAGCCTGGGACAGCTATATGGCTACACCTTC. Amino acids: CASSLGQLYGYTF. Variable domain in full (rest from reference TRBV7-2 and TRBJ1-2): GAGVSQSPSNKVTEKGKDVELRCDPISGHTALYWYRQSLGQGLEFLIYFQGNSAPDKSGLPSDRFSAERTGGSVSTLTIQRTQQEDSAVYLCASSLGQLYGYTFGSGTRLTVV.

The V and J genes are TRBV5-4 and TRBJ2-5; 7 bases are a match to TRBD2. The germline V gene has CDR1 SGHNT and CDR2 YYREEE (reference sequence). V was clipped by 4 bases and J by 6 bases; unmatched bases: 9. The CDR3 has 14 amino acids. CDR3 loop: CASSPGPGGKTQYF. CDR3 nucleotides: TGTGCCAGCAGCCCCGGGCCGGGGGGAAAGACCCAGTACTTC.

The V gene is TRBV5-1, the J gene TRBJ2-7; the match to TRBD1 covers 9 bases. The CDR3 is made up of 14 amino acids. Germline V gene sequence: CDR1 SGHRS, CDR2 YFSETQ. Trimming removed 2 bases from V and 0 bases from J; junction bases left unmatched: 0. CDR3 DNA sequence: TGCGCCAGCAGCTTACAGGGGGCCTCCTACGAGCAGTACTTC. This sequence encodes CASSLQGASYEQYF.